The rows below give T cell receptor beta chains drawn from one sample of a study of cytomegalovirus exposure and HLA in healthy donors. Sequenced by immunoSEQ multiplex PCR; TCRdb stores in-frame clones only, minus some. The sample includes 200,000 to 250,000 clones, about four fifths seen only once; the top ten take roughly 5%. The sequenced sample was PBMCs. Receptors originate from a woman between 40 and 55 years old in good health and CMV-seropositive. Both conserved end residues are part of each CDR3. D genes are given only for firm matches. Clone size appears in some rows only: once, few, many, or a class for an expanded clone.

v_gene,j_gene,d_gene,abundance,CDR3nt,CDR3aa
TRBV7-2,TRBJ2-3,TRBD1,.,TGTGCCAGCAGCCCTTGGACAGGGGGGTCCGATACGCAGTATTTT,CASSPWTGGSDTQYF
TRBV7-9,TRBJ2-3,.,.,TGTGCCAGCAGCTTAAGGTCAGGGAGCACAGATACGCAGTATTTT,CASSLRSGSTDTQYF
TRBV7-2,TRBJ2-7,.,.,TGTGCCAGCAGCTTAGCGTCTAGCGCCATCTACGAGCAGTACTTC,CASSLASSAIYEQYF
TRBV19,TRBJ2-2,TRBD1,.,TGTGCCACCTCCAATGGGTTGACAGGGGTGGCCGGGGAGCTGTTTTTT,CATSNGLTGVAGELFF
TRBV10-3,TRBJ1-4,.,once,TGTGCCATCAGAGGTGACGGGAATGAAAAACTGTTTTTT,CAIRGDGNEKLFF
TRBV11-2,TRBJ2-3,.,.,TGTGCCAGCAGCTTGGGGGACTTCCTCCTAGTAGATACGCAGTATTTT,CASSLGDFLLVDTQYF
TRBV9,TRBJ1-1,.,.,TGTGCCAGCAGCGCAGACAGGTCCAACACTGAAGCTTTCTTT,CASSADRSNTEAFF
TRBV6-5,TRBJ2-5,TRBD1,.,TGTGCCAGCAGTTACTCACAGGGGGCCAGGGAGACCCAGTACTTC,CASSYSQGARETQYF
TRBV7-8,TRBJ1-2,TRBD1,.,TGTGCCAGCAGAAGAGGACAGGGGAACTATGGCTACACCTTC,CASRRGQGNYGYTF
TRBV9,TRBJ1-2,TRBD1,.,TGTGCCAGCAGCGCCGGACAGGGAAACTATGGCTACACCTTC,CASSAGQGNYGYTF
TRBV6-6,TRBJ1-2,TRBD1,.,TGTGCCAGCAGACTATCGACAGGGGATAACTATGGCTACACCTTC,CASRLSTGDNYGYTF
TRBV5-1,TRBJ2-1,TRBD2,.,TGCGCCAGCAGCCTTAGCGGGGCCTCCTCCTACAATGAGCAGTTCTTC,CASSLSGASSYNEQFF
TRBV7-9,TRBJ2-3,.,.,TGTGCCAGCAGCTACGGGACTAGCACAGATACGCAGTATTTT,CASSYGTSTDTQYF
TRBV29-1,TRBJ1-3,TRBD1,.,TGCAGCGTGATCACAGGGGCTGGAAACACCATATATTTT,CSVITGAGNTIYF
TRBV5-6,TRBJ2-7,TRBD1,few,TGTGCCAGCAGCTTGTTCCGGGACAGAAGGGTCCACGAGCAGTACTTC,CASSLFRDRRVHEQYF
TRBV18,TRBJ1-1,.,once,TGTGCCAGCTCCGTGACAGTCATGAACACTGAAGCTTTCTTT,CASSVTVMNTEAFF
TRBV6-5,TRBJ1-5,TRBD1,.,TGTGCCAGCAGGTACGGGGACAGGAGCAATCAGCCCCAGCATTTT,CASRYGDRSNQPQHF
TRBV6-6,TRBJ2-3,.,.,TGTGCCAGCACTAAAATCAGGGGCACAGATACGCAGTATTTT,CASTKIRGTDTQYF
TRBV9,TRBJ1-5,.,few,TGTGCCAGCAGCGCGGGGGACCAGCCCCAGCATTTT,CASSAGDQPQHF
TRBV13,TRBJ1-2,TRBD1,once,TGTGCCAGCAGCCCTTGGCAGGGGGGTTTAGGTAACTATGGCTACACCTTC,CASSPWQGGLGNYGYTF
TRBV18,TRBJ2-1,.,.,TGTGCCAGCTCACTAGACAATGAGCAGTTCTTC,CASSLDNEQFF